This T cell receptor beta chain was retrieved from a study of monozygotic twins with inflammatory bowel disease. Study findings and constraints: Against healthy co-twins, IBD patients had lower TCRbeta diversity (measured by inverse Simpson). Any single strong signal or clonotype tied to IBD lacked support.

Germline V gene lookup returns CDR1 SEHNR and CDR2 FQNEAQ (reference sequence). CDR3 size: 13 residues. A total RNA quantity of about 4,000 ng went into each TCR library. Nested PCRs of about 17 and 10 cycles, two in total, were run on TCRalpha and TCRbeta cDNA. TCRdb reworked the 5' RACE reads into one entry per CDR3 protein, no DNA. This sample's table has a few hundred thousand distinct CDR3 sequences. Details on this clonotype: As yet, its antigen is unknown.

The clonotype comes from a human donor with ulcerative colitis or Crohn's disease, or a healthy co-twin of an affected twin (not recorded which). The chain uses TRBV7-9 and TRBJ2-2; TCRdb selects TRBD1, and the lack of DNA leaves this call unchecked. The sequenced sample consisted of blood. CDR3 amino acids: CASSLVREVELFF.